This TCR beta chain was recorded in a study of blood T cell repertoires in COVID-19. Study background: Samples representing acute and convalescent COVID-19 were sourced from the United States, Italy and Spain. PBMCs, B-cell-depleted T cells, or T cells provided the cDNA or gDNA that made up the material.

Study processing details: Reference gene primers were amplified, and this amplification served to estimate nucleated cell counts. Only in-frame clones appear in the TCRdb table, and some are missing; sequencing was by immunoSEQ multiplex PCR. V, J and clone size were drawn from that table, and D and trimming were deduced from the DNA. The table includes approximately 33,000 clones, approximately 91% detected once. Patients at the Seattle site were enrolled during active infection and followed longitudinally. The sequenced material came from peripheral blood. This receptor was identified in a man between 60 and 70 years old with COVID-19, enrolled during active disease.

CDR3: CASSLVLTSGYYNEQFF. The CDR3 coding sequence is TGCGCCAGCAGCTTGGTGCTTACTAGCGGATACTACAATGAGCAGTTCTTC. This chain joins TRBV5-1 and TRBJ2-1, with 8 bases fitting TRBD2. The CDR3 loop spans 17 amino acids. V shed 0 bases, J shed 3 bases, and the junction held 8 bases outside the gene matches. Germline V gene data show CDR1 as SGHRS and CDR2 as YFSETQ.